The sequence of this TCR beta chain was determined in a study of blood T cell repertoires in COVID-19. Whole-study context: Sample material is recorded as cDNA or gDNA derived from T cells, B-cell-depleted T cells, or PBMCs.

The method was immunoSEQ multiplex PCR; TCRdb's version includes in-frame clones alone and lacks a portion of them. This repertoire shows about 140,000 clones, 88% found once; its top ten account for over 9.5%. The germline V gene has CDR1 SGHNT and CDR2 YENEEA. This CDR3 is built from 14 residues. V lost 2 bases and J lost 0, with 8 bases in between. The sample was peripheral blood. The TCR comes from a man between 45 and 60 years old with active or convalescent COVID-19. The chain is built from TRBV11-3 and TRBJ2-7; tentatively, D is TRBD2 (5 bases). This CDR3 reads CASSLLGSSYEQYF. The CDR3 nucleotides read TGTGCCAGCAGCTTACTGGGGAGCTCCTACGAGCAGTACTTC. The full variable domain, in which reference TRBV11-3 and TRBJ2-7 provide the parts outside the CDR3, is EAGVVQSPRYKIIEKKQPVAFWCNPISGHNTLYWYLQNLGQGPELLIRYENEEAVDDSQLPKDRFSAERLKGVDSTLKIQPAELGDSAVYLCASSLLGSSYEQYFGPGTRLTVT.